This T cell receptor beta chain emerged from a study of sequential checkpoint blockade in melanoma. Study in general: Arm A got nivolumab then ipilimumab; arm B the reverse, 1:1.

The repertoire was sequenced with immunoSEQ multiplex PCR; TCRdb's copy has only in-frame clones and lacks some. The data show about 37,000 clones, roughly a third seen once. Worth noting for this clone: The antigen is unknown.

The junction had 3 bases not matched to a gene; V was cut back by 5 bases and J by 4 bases. The CDR3 totals 13 residues. The treatment is: randomized to nivolumab then ipilimumab (arm A) or the reverse (arm B). Study observations and caveats: PD-L1 staining and CD8+ counts, not mutational load, tracked tumor T-cell clonality. For nivolumab-first patients, baseline tumor clonality was associated with response.

The sequences come from tumor tissue (inferred from file names), collected from a patient given nivolumab and ipilimumab in sequence. The V and J genes are TRBV23-1 and TRBJ2-7; TRBD1 agrees at 9 bases. TRBV23-1 is flagged as an ORF with uncertain function. The receptor was derived from a human donor with melanoma. CDR3 coding DNA: TGCGCCAGCAGTACAGGGGGCGTGTACGAGCAGTACTTC. Translating gives CASSTGGVYEQYF.